These 13 T cell receptor beta chains were sequenced from one sample in a study of T-cell reconstitution after alpha-beta-depleted transplantation in children. Unique molecular identifiers were incorporated when the TCRbeta library was constructed. TCRdb passed the PCR reads through MiXCR, listing each CDR3 protein once. Among roughly 670,000 distinct CDR3 sequences listed, roughly 14% were seen once. Sequencing was performed on PBMCs, taken before TCRalphabeta/CD19-depleted stem cell transplant. These receptors all stem from a girl aged 2 to 10 with congenital amegakaryocytic thrombocytopenia, due to receive a stem cell transplant.

To note about this clonotype: Just one base apart from a much larger clone, this may be a read error. The rearrangement joins TRBV20-1 to TRBJ1-5; weak D call: TRBD1 (5 bases). Germline CDR1 DFQATT, CDR2 SNEGSKA (reference sequence). The CDR3 spans 16 residues. The CDR3 nucleotides are TGCTGTGCTAGAGTCCATGGCGGGGGACGCAATCAGCCCCAGCATTTT. It translates to CCARVHGGGRNQPQHF.

This clonotype has ten or more counts. The chain couples TRBV20-1 to TRBJ2-1; 8 bases are a match to TRBD2. The CDR3 extends over 16 amino acids. Germline V gene sequence: CDR1 DFQATT, CDR2 SNEGSKA (reference sequence). The J segment lost 3 bases and the V segment lost 0 bases, leaving 7 bases of the junction unmatched. The chain's CDR3 is CSARDRISGDYNEQFF. The DNA for the CDR3 is TGCAGTGCTAGAGATCGGATTAGCGGGGACTACAATGAGCAGTTCTTC.

As concerns this clonotype: This may be a read error, as it is one base from a much larger clone. V usage is TRBV28 and J usage is TRBJ2-3, with 9 positions matching TRBD2. Germline trimming cut 3 bases from V and 4 bases from J; bases unmatched to any gene: 8. The CDR3 is 16 amino acids. Germline V gene lookup returns CDR1 MDHEN and CDR2 SYDVKM. CDR3 in DNA: TGTGCCAGCAGTTTTTTAGTTATAGCGGGAGCAGATACGCAGTATTTT. Its protein product is CASSFLVIAGADTQYF.

Note on this clonotype: This may be a read error, as it is one base from a much larger clone. The chain has TRBV4-1 and TRBJ2-6; 9 bases align to TRBD1. The CDR3 is made up of 16 amino acids. From germline, CDR1 is MGHRA and CDR2 YSYEKL. The J segment lost 4 bases and the V segment lost 6 bases, leaving 7 bases of the junction unmatched. CDR3 sequence (DNA): TGCGCCAGCAGTCCACAGGGGGCGACAGGGGCCAACGTCCTGACTTTC. Residues: CASSPQGATGANVLTF.

The chain uses TRBV5-1 and TRBJ2-3; D possibly uses TRBD1 or TRBD2 (5 bases each). CDR1 is SGHRS, CDR2 YFSETQ, per germline. V shed 5 bases and J shed 4 bases, with 14 bases lying between them. The CDR3 extends over 14 amino acids. The CDR3 protein is CASRSRDVADTQYF. CDR3 sequence (DNA): TGCGCCAGCAGGTCCCGGGACGTAGCAGATACGCAGTATTTT.

This clonotype was found many times. This chain joins TRBV28 and TRBJ2-1; D is undetermined. The germline V gene encodes CDR1 MDHEN and CDR2 SYDVKM. The CDR3 has 14 amino acids. Trimming cost V 7 bases and J 2 bases, with 12 bases left between them. CDR3 in DNA: TGTGCCAGCATCCCCCCAGAACCCTACAATGAGCAGTTCTTC. Translation gives CASIPPEPYNEQFF.

The sample holds many counts of this clonotype. The CDR3 loop is CASSPGTSVTGEQFF. The CDR3 DNA follows: TGTGCCAGCAGTCCCGGGACTAGCGTTACGGGTGAGCAGTTCTTC. V is TRBV12-3 or TRBV12-4 and J is TRBJ2-1, with 10 bases lining up with TRBD2. The CDR3 runs to 15 residues. Trimming at V came to 5 bases and at J to 9 bases, leaving 10 bases not matched to a gene.

The gene calls are TRBV5-1 and TRBJ2-1; TRBD2 matches 10 bases. The CDR3 extends over 16 amino acids. The trim removed 5 bases at V and 3 bases at J, leaving 8 bases unmatched. Germline V gene lookup returns CDR1 SGHRS and CDR2 YFSETQ. The CDR3 coding sequence is TGCGCCAGCAGACTCCTTCTAGCGGGAGACTACAATGAGCAGTTCTTC. Protein: CASRLLLAGDYNEQFF. Full variable domain (outside the CDR3, taken from reference TRBV5-1 and TRBJ2-1): KAGVTQTPRYLIKTRGQQVTLSCSPISGHRSVSWYQQTPGQGLQFLFEYFSETQRNKGNFPGRFSGRQFSNSRSEMNVSTLELGDSALYLCASRLLLAGDYNEQFFGPGTRLTVL.

Comments on this clonotype: This may come from a read error, since a much larger clone is one base off. V gene TRBV20-1 combines with J gene TRBJ2-1; D possibly corresponds to TRBD1 (6 bases). Trimming removed 0 bases from V and 1 base from J, with 13 bases in between. CDR3 length: 16 amino acids. The germline V gene has CDR1 DFQATT and CDR2 SNEGSKA (reference sequence). CDR3: CSARDFQQGSYNEQFF. The CDR3 DNA follows: TGCAGTGCTAGAGATTTTCAACAGGGTTCCTACAATGAGCAGTTCTTC.

This clonotype was detected only once. The rearrangement uses TRBV7-6 and TRBJ2-1; TRBD2 agrees at 9 bases. The length of the CDR3 is 15 residues. CDR1 SGHVS and CDR2 FNYEAQ come from the germline V gene. The junction had 7 bases not matched to a gene; V was cut back by 5 bases and J by 5 bases. The CDR3 DNA reads as TGTGCCAGCAGCCCGATAGCGGGAGCGGACAATGAGCAGTTCTTC. It translates to CASSPIAGADNEQFF.

This clonotype has more than one count but fewer than ten. The V gene is TRBV7-9, the J gene TRBJ2-7; D may be TRBD1 (6 bases). The CDR3 totals 15 residues. Trimming took 5 bases from V and 2 from J, leaving 16 bases between them. CDR1 and CDR2 from the germline V gene are SEHNR and FQNEAQ (reference sequence). The CDR3 loop is CASSLSAGTPYEQYF. The CDR3 region has the DNA TGTGCCAGCAGCCTCTCTGCTGGGACACCCTACGAGCAGTACTTC.

The gene calls are TRBV12-3 or TRBV12-4 and TRBJ1-5, with D maybe TRBD1 (6 bases). Trimming stripped 4 bases from V and 6 bases from J, with 10 bases between. The CDR3 contains 13 residues. The chain's CDR3 is CASSYLGAQPQHF. In DNA form, the CDR3 reads TGTGCCAGCAGTTACCTGGGGGCTCAGCCCCAGCATTTT.

Ten or more counts support this clonotype. The V gene is TRBV20-1, the J gene TRBJ2-2; no clear D gene. V shed 4 bases and J shed 4 bases, with 10 bases lying between them. The germline V gene has CDR1 DFQATT and CDR2 SNEGSKA (reference sequence). This CDR3 spans 13 amino acids. The CDR3 protein is CSATSTGTGELFF. As DNA, the CDR3 is TGCAGTGCTACAAGTACTGGCACCGGGGAGCTGTTTTTT.